This T cell receptor beta chain is from a study of blood T cell repertoires in COVID-19. Study at large: The United States, Italy and Spain were the sources of the acute and convalescent COVID-19 samples.

Germline-derived CDR1 and CDR2 are MGHDK and SYGVNS. CDR3 length equals 12 residues. Trimming removed 4 bases from V and 6 bases from J, with 9 bases in between. As originally analysed: Amplifying reference gene primers gave estimates of nucleated cell counts. The table came from immunoSEQ multiplex PCR; TCRdb's copy has only in-frame clones and leaves some out. V, J and clone size were drawn from that table, and D and trimming were deduced from the DNA. The table shows a few hundred thousand clones, with approximately 81% occurring only once. The receptor comes from a man aged 35-49 years who had recovered from COVID-19. The chain couples TRBV25-1 to TRBJ1-1, with a weak D call TRBD1 (5 bases). Sequencing was done on a sample of PBMCs or T cells enriched from blood (not recorded which). The CDR3 loop reads CASSAGLAEAFF. The CDR3 DNA reads TGTGCCAGCAGTGCAGGGTTAGCTGAAGCTTTCTTT.